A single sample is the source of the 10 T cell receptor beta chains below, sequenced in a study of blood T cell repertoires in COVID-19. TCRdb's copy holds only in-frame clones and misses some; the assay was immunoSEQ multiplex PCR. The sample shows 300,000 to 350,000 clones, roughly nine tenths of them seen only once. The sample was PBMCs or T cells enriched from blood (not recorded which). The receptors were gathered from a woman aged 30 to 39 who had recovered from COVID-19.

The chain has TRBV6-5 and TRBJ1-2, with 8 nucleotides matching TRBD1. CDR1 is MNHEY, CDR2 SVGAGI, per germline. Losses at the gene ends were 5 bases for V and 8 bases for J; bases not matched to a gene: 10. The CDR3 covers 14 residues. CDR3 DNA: TGTGCCAGCAGTACGATGGACAGGGTGGGCGGCTACACCTTC. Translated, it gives CASSTMDRVGGYTF.

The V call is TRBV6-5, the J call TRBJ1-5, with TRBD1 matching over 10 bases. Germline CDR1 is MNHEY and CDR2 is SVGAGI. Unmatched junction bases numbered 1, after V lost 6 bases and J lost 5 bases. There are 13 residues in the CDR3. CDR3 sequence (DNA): TGTGCCAGCAGAGACAGGGGGCATCAGCCCCAGCATTTT. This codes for CASRDRGHQPQHF.

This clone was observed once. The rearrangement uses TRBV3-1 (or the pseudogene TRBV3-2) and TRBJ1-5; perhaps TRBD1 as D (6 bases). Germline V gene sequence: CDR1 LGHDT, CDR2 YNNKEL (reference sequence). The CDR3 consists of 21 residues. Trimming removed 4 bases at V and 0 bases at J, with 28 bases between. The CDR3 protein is CASSRLRCPPLQGPSNQPQHF. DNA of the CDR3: TGTGCCAGCAGCCGCCTACGGTGTCCTCCCCTCCAGGGGCCTAGCAATCAGCCCCAGCATTTT.

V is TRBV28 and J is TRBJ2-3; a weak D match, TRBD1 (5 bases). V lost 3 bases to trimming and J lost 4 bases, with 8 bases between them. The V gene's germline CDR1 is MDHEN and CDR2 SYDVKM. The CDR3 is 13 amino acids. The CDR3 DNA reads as TGTGCCAGCAGTTTCAGGGTCCCAGATACGCAGTATTTT. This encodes CASSFRVPDTQYF. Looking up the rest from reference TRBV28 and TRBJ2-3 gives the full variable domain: DVKVTQSSRYLVKRTGEKVFLECVQDMDHENMFWYRQDPGLGLRLIYFSYDVKMKEKGDIPEGYSVSREKKERFSLILESASTNQTSMYLCASSFRVPDTQYFGPGTRLTVL.

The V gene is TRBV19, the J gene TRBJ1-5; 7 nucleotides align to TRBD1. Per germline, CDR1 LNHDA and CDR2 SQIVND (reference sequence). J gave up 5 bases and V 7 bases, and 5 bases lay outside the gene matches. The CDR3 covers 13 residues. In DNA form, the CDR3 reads TGTGCCAGTAAGACTACAGGGGATCAGCCCCAGCATTTT. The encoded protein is CASKTTGDQPQHF.

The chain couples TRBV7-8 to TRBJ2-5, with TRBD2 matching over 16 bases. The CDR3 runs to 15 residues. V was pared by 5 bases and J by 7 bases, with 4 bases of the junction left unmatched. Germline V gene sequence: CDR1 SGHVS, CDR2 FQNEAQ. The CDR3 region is CASSLGTSGGATQYF. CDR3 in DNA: TGTGCCAGCAGCCTCGGGACTAGCGGGGGGGCGACCCAGTACTTC.

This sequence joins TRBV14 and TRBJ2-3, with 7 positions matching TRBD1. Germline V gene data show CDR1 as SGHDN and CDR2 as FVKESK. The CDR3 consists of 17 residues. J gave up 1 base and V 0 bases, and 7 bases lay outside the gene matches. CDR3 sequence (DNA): TGTGCCAGCAGCCAAGAAGTAGGGGGCTTCGGCACAGATACGCAGTATTTT. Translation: CASSQEVGGFGTDTQYF.

The CDR3 region has the DNA TGTGCCAGCAGCTTGGGGGCGACAGATAATTCACCCCTCCACTTT. Protein sequence: CASSLGATDNSPLHF. The rearrangement uses TRBV5-4 and TRBJ1-6, with a possible D match to TRBD1 (5 bases). The germline CDR1 and CDR2 sequences are SGHNT and YYREEE (reference sequence). Deletions cut 0 bases from V and 5 bases from J, with 9 bases between. The CDR3 extends over 15 amino acids. The full variable domain, in which reference TRBV5-4 and TRBJ1-6 provide the parts outside the CDR3, is ETGVTQSPTHLIKTRGQQVTLRCSSQSGHNTVSWYQQALGQGPQFIFQYYREEENGRGNFPPRFSGLQFPNYSSELNVNALELDDSALYLCASSLGATDNSPLHFGNGTRLTVT.

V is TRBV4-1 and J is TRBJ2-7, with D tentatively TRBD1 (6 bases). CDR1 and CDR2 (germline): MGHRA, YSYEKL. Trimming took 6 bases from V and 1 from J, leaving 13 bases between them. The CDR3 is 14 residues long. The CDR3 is CASSPRDKSYEQYF. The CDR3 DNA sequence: TGCGCCAGCAGTCCCCGGGACAAATCCTACGAGCAGTACTTC.

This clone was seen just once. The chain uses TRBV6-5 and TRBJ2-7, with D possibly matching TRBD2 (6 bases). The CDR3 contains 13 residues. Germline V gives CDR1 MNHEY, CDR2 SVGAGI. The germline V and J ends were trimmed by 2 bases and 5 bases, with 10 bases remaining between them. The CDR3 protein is CASSYRGGDEQYF. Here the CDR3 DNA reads TGTGCCAGCAGTTACCGGGGAGGAGACGAGCAGTACTTC.